This entry features one T cell receptor beta chain sequence. Its antigen is not known. This sample stems from a study of OX40 agonist ivuxolimab in advanced cancers. For the study at large: Partial responses were seen in three patients, one with hepatocellular carcinoma and two with cutaneous melanoma. Study-level points and caveats: On average, CD8+ T cells had more expanded clones than CD4+. Partial responders dosed at 0.1-3.0 mg/kg displayed clonal expansion ranking among the lowest.

Profiling relied on immunoSEQ multiplex PCR, and the TCRdb table lists in-frame clones only, not all of them. The data show under 20,000 clones, about 93% seen once. Germline assignment: CDR1 SGDLS and CDR2 YYNGEE. CDR3 length equals 20 residues. V gave up 3 bases and J gave up 5 bases; unmatched junction bases: 22. If patients had autoimmune disease history or systemic immunosuppression, they were excluded. The input for sequencing was CD4+ or CD8+ T cells sorted from blood, taken in a trial of the OX40 agonist ivuxolimab. The V call is TRBV9, the J call TRBJ1-2; the match to TRBD1 covers 10 bases. The receptor comes from an adult with an advanced solid tumor such as melanoma, head and neck, liver or kidney cancer. CDR3: CASSASGTGVFPDLRYGYTF. The CDR3 DNA reads TGTGCCAGCAGCGCGTCCGGGACAGGGGTCTTCCCAGATCTGAGATATGGCTACACCTTC.